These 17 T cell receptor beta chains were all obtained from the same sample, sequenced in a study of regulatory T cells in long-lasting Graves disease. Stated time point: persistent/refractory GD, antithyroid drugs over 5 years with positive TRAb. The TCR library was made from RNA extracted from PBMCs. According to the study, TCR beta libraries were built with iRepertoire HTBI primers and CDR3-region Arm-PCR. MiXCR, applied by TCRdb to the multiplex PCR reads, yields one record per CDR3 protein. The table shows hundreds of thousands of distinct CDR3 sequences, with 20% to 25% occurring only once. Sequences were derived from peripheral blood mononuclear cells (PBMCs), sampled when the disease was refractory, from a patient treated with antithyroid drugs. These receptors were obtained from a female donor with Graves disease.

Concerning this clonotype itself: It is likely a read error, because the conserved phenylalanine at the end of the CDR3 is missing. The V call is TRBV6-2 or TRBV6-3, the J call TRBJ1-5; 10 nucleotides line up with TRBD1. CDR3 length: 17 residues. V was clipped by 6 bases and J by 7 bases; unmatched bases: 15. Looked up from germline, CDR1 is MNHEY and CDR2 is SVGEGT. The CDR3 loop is CASRANAGTGEHQPQHL. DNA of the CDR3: TGTGCCAGCAGAGCAAACGCCGGGACAGGGGAACACCAGCCCCAGCATCTT.

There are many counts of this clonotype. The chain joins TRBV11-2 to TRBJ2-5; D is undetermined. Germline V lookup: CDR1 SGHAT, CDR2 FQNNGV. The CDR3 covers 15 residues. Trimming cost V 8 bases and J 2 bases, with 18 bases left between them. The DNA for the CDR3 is TGTGCCAGCCAACAACGCTTGGGGTTTCAAGAGACCCAGTACTTC. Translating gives CASQQRLGFQETQYF.

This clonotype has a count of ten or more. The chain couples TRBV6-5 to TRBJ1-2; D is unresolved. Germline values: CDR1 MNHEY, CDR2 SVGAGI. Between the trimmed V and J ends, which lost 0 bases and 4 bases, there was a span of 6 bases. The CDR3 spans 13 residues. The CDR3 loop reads CASSYSGSYGYTF. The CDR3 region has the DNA TGTGCCAGCAGTTACTCGGGCAGCTATGGCTACACCTTC.

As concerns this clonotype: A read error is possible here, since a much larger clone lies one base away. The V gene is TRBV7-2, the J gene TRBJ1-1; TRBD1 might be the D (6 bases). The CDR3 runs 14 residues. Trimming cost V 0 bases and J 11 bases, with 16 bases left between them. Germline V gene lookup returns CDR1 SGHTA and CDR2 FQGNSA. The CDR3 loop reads CASSLARGRGHAFF. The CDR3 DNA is TGTGCCAGCAGCTTAGCGCGGGGACGGGGACATGCTTTCTTT.

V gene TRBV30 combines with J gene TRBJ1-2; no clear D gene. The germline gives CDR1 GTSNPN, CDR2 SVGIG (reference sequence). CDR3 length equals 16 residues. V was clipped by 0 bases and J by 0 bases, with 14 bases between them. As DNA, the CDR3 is TGTGCCTGGAGTGTAGGTCTGTCCGTAGCTAACTATGGCTACACCTTC. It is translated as CAWSVGLSVANYGYTF.

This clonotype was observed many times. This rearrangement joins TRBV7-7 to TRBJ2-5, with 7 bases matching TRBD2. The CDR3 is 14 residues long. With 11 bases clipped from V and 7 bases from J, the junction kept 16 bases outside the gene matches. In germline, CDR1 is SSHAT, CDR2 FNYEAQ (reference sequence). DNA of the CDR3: TGTGCCGTTATAAGCGGGACCCGTGAGGGGACCCAGTACTTC. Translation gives CAVISGTREGTQYF.

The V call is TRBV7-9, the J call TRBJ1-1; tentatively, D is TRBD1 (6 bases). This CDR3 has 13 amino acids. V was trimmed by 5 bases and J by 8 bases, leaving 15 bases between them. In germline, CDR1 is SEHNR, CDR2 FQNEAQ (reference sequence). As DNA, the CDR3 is TGTGCCAGCAGCCGAGGGGGGGCCGAGGAAGCTTTCTTT. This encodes CASSRGGAEEAFF.

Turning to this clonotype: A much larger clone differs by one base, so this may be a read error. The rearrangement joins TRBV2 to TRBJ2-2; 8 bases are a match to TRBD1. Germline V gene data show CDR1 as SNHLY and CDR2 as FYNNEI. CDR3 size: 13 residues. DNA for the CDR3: TGTGCCAGTAACAGGGGGTACACCGGGGAGCTGGTTTTT. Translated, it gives CASNRGYTGELVF.

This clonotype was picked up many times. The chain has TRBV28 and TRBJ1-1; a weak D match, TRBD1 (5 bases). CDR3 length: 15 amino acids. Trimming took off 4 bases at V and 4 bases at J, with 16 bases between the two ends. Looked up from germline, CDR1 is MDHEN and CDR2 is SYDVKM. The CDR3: CASSSPGAGVTEAFF. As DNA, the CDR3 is TGTGCCAGCAGTTCCCCCGGGGCCGGGGTCACTGAAGCTTTCTTT.

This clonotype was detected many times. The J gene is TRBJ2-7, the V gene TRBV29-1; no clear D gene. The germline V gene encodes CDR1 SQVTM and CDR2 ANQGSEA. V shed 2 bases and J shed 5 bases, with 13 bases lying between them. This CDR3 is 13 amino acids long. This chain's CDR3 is CSVESPRSNEQYF. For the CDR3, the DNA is TGCAGCGTTGAAAGTCCCAGGAGTAACGAGCAGTACTTC.

The CDR3 DNA sequence: TGTGCCAGCAGTCAAAGCCCAGGGGTGGGCACTGAAGCTTTCTTT. Amino acid sequence: CASSQSPGVGTEAFF. J is TRBJ1-1 and V is TRBV9; D is perhaps TRBD1 (6 bases). The CDR3 contains 15 residues. Germline V CDR1 and CDR2: SGDLS, YYNGEE. With 5 bases removed from V and 4 bases from J, the gap between germline ends came to 18 bases.

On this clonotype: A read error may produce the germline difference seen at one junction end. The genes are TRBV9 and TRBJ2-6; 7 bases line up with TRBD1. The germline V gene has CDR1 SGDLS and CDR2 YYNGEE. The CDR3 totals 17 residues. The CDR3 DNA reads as TGCGCCAGCAGCTTGGGACAGACCACCTCTGGGGCCAACGTCCTGACTTTC. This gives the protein CASSLGQTTSGANVLTF. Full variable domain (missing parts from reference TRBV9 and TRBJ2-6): DSGVTQTPKHLITATGQRVTLRCSPRSGDLSVYWYQQSLDQGLQFLIQYYNGEERAKGNILERFSAQQFPDLHSELNLSSLELGDSALYFCASSLGQTTSGANVLTFGAGSRLTVL.

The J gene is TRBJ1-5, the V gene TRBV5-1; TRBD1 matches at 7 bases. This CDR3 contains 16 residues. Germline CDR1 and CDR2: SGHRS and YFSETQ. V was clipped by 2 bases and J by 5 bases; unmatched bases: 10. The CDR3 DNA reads TGCGCCAGCAGCTTAGAACCACAGGGGCAGGATCAGCCCCAGCATTTT. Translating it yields CASSLEPQGQDQPQHF. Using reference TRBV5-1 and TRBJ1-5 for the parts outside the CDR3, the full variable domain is KAGVTQTPRYLIKTRGQQVTLSCSPISGHRSVSWYQQTPGQGLQFLFEYFSETQRNKGNFPGRFSGRQFSNSRSEMNVSTLELGDSALYLCASSLEPQGQDQPQHFGDGTRLSIL.

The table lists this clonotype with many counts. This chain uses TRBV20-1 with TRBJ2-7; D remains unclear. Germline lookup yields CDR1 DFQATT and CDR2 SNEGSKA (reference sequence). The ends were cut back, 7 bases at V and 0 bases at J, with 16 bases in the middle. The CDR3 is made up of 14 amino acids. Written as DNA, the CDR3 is TGCAGTGGGATCATCCGGAAAACCTCCTACGAGCAGTACTTC. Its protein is CSGIIRKTSYEQYF.

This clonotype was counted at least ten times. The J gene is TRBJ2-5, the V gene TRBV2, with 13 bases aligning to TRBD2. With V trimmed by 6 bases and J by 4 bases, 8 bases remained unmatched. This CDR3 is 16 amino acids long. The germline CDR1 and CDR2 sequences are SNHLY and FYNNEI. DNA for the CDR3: TGTGCCAGCAGACGGACTAGCGGGGGAGAGGGAGAGACCCAGTACTTC. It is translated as CASRRTSGGEGETQYF.

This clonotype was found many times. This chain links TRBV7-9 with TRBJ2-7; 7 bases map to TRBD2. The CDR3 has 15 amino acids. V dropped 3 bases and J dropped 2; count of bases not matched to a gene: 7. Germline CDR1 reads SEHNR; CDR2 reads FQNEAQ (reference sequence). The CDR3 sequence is CASSFSNREAYEQYF. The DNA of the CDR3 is TGTGCCAGCAGCTTCTCGAACCGGGAGGCCTACGAGCAGTACTTC.

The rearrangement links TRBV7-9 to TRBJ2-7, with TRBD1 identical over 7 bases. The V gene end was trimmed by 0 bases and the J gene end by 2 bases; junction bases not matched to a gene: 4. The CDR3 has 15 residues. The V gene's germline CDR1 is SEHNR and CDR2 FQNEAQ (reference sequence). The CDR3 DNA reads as TGTGCCAGCAGCTTAGCGCGACAGGGACCCTACGAGCAGTACTTC. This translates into CASSLARQGPYEQYF.